Ten or more counts support the clone carrying this T cell receptor (beta chain). Its target is not known. The data stem from a study of T-cell reconstitution after alpha-beta-depleted transplantation in children. Study-level results: At the one-year point after transplant, T-cell counts and TCRbeta diversity were found to come mostly from T cells that had been newly produced. Several hundred expanded graft clones reportedly gave rise to the alpha-beta T cells present about two months after transplant. TCRbeta diversity was high at day 60 in some patients (a result of surviving recipient T cells and thymic progenitors).

The V gene's germline CDR1 is KGHDR and CDR2 SFDVKD. With 7 bases removed from V and 0 bases from J, the gap between germline ends came to 6 bases. The CDR3 contains 13 residues. Preparation of the TCRbeta library used unique molecular identifiers. A single record per CDR3 protein comes from TCRdb applying MiXCR to the PCR reads. Here the sample spans 600,000 to 700,000 distinct CDR3 sequences, 10% to 15% being singletons. The genes are TRBV24-1 and TRBJ2-4, with D unresolved. This clonotype was obtained from a girl aged 2 to 10 with congenital amegakaryocytic thrombocytopenia, due to receive a stem cell transplant. The sample in question was PBMCs, obtained before TCRalphabeta/CD19-depleted stem cell transplant. CDR3 sequence: CATRNVAKNIQYF. CDR3 sequence (DNA): TGTGCCACCAGAAATGTAGCCAAAAACATTCAGTACTTC.